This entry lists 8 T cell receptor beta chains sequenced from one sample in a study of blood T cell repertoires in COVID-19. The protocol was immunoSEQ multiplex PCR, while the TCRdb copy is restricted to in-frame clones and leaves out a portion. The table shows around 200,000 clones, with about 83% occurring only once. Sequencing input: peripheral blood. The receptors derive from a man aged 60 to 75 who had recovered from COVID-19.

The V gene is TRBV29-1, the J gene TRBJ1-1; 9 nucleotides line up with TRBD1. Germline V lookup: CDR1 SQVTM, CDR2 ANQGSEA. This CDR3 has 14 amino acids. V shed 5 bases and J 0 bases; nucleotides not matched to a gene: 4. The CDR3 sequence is CSVRQGGLNTEAFF. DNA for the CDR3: TGCAGCGTTAGACAGGGGGGACTGAACACTGAAGCTTTCTTT.

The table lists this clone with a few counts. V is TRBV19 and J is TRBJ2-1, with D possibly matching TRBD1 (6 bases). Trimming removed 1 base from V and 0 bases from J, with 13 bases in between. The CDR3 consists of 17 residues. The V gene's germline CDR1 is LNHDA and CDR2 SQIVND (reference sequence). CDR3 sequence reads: CASSIGRTAVSYNEQFF. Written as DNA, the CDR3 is TGTGCCAGTAGTATAGGCAGGACAGCCGTCTCCTACAATGAGCAGTTCTTC.

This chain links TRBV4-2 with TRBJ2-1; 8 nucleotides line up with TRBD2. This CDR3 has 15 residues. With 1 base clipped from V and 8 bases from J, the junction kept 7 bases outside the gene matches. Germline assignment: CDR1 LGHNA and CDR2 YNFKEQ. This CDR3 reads CASSQAIGGADEQFF. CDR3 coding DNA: TGTGCCAGCAGCCAAGCAATCGGGGGGGCAGATGAGCAGTTCTTC.

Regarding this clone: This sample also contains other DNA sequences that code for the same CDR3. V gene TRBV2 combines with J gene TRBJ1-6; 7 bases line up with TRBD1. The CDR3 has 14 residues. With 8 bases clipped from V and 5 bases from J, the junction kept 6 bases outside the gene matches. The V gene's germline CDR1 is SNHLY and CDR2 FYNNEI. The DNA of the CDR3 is TGTGCCAGCCGGCTCAGGGGGAATAATTCACCCCTCCACTTT. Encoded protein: CASRLRGNNSPLHF.

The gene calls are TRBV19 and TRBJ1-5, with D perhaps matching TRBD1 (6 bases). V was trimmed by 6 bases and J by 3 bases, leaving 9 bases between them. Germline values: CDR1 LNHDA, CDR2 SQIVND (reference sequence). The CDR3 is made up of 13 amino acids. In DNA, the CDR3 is TGTGCCAGTAGGAGGACAGACAATCAGCCCCAGCATTTT. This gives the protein CASRRTDNQPQHF.

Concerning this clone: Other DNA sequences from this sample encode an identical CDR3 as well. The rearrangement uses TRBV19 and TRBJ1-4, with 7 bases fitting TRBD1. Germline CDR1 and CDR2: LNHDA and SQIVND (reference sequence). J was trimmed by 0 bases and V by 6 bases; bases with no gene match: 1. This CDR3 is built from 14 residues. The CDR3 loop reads CASSGTATNEKLFF. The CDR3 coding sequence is TGTGCCAGTAGCGGGACAGCAACTAATGAAAAACTGTTTTTT.

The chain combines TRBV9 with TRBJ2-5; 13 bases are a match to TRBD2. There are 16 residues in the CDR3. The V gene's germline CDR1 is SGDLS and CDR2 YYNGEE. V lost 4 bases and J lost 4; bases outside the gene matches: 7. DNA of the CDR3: TGTGCCAGCAGCCCCCCCGGACTAGCGGGAGTAGAGACCCAGTACTTC. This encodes CASSPPGLAGVETQYF.

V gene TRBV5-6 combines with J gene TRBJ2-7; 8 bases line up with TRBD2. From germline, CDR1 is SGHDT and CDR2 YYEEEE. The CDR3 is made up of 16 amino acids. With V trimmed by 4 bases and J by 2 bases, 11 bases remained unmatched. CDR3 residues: CASSPLTAGVAYEQYF. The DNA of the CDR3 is TGTGCCAGCAGCCCCCTAACAGCGGGAGTCGCCTACGAGCAGTACTTC.